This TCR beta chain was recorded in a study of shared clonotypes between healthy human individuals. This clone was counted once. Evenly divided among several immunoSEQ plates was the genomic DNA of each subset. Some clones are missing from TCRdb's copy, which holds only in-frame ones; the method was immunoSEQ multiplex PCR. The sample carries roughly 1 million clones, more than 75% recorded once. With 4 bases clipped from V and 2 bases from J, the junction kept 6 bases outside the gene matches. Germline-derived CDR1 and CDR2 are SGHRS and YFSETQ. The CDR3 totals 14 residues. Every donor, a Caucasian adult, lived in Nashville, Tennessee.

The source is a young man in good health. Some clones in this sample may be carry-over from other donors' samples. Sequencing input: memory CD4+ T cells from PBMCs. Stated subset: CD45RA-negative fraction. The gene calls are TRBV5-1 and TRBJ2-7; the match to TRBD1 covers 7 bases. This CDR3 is CASSGGQATYEQYF. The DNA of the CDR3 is TGCGCCAGCAGCGGAGGACAGGCGACCTACGAGCAGTACTTC.